The clone carrying this TCR beta chain was picked up one time. This entry belongs to a study of shared clonotypes between healthy human individuals. Study context: In total, the donors were a couple of women and a few men aged 18 to 49.

The table came from immunoSEQ multiplex PCR; TCRdb's copy has only in-frame clones and leaves some out. Found here are about 1,500,000 clones, roughly 95% of them singletons; the top ten hold more than 0.9%. Trimming pared 4 bases from V and 0 bases from J, leaving 16 bases between. Per the germline V gene, CDR1 is SGHTA and CDR2 is FQGNSA. This CDR3 comprises 16 residues. Sequenced material: naive CD4+ T cells sorted from blood. Sample subset: CD45RA+ positively selected. The sequence derives from a man younger than 45 in good health. The V and J genes are TRBV7-2 and TRBJ2-7, with a tentative D call TRBD1 (5 bases). The CDR3 loop is CASSSIALGASYEQYF. In nucleotides, the CDR3 is TGTGCCAGCAGCTCTATCGCTTTAGGGGCCTCCTACGAGCAGTACTTC. Full variable domain (outside the CDR3, taken from reference TRBV7-2 and TRBJ2-7): GAGVSQSPSNKVTEKGKDVELRCDPISGHTALYWYRQSLGQGLEFLIYFQGNSAPDKSGLPSDRFSAERTGGSVSTLTIQRTQQEDSAVYLCASSSIALGASYEQYFGPGTRLTVT.